This T cell receptor beta chain is from a study of blood T cells in healthy people across ages. The V end was cut by 0 bases, the J end by 1 base, with 15 bases between. The CDR3 length is 17 residues. CDR1 is MGHRA and CDR2 is YSYEKL in the germline V gene. A sample-barcoded 5' primer and a J-beta primer mix were used in a second PCR of roughly 6 to 12 cycles. TCRdb used MiXCR to reprocess the 5' RACE reads, holding one entry per CDR3 protein. The table lists 750,000 to 950,000 distinct CDR3 sequences, around 25% of them singletons, with around 3% in the top ten. These data were also reused for a study on T cells of mothers and their children. That work states: The cDNA synthesis received all extracted RNA, at around 1.6 ug per 15 ul. Relative to unrelated pairs, biologically related mother-child dyads exhibited marginally greater, non-significant overlap.

The material sequenced was blood. The V and J genes are TRBV4-1 and TRBJ2-5, with D maybe TRBD2 (6 bases). The clonotype comes from a boy between 10 and 17 years old in good health. The CDR3 is CASSQEQRGNLQETQYF. The CDR3 bases are TGCGCCAGCAGCCAAGAACAACGGGGGAACCTCCAAGAGACCCAGTACTTC.